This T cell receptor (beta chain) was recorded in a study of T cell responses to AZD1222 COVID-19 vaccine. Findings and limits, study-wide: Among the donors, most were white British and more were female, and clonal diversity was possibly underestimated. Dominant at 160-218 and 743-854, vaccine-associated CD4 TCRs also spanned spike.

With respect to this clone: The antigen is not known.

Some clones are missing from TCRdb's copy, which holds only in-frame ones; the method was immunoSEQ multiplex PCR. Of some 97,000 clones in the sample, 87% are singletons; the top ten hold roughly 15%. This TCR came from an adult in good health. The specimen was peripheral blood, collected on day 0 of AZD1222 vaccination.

CDR3 DNA: TGTGCCAGCAGCGTAGCTGGCCGGGAAAAAGAGCAGTTCTTC. It encodes CASSVAGREKEQFF. The chain uses TRBV9 and TRBJ2-1, with D possibly TRBD2 on 5 matching bases. The length of the CDR3 is 14 residues. Germline V CDR1 and CDR2: SGDLS, YYNGEE. V lost 0 bases, J lost 10 bases, and 14 bases lay in between.